The source of this TCR beta chain is a study of blood T cell repertoires in COVID-19. On the study more broadly: Both acute and convalescent COVID-19 samples were obtained from the United States, Italy and Spain. PBMCs, B-cell-depleted T cells, or T cells provided the cDNA or gDNA that made up the material.

Original processing methods: Reference gene primers were amplified, and this amplification served to estimate nucleated cell counts. This table comes from immunoSEQ multiplex PCR, and its TCRdb copy is limited to in-frame clones, with some not included. V, J and clone size are those of that table, while D and trimming were read from the DNA. The table has some 210,000 clones, 90% to 95% seen once. After removal of 2 bases from V and 0 bases from J, the junction contained 7 bases not matched to a gene. The CDR3 runs to 16 residues. The germline gives CDR1 SGHRS, CDR2 YFSETQ. The TCR was taken from a young man with acute or convalescent COVID-19. This chain links TRBV5-1 with TRBJ1-1, with 7 bases matching TRBD1. The material sequenced was peripheral blood. Written as DNA, the CDR3 is TGCGCCAGCAGCTTCGACCGACAGGGACTGAACACTGAAGCTTTCTTT. It yields the protein CASSFDRQGLNTEAFF.